This TCR beta chain was documented in a study of T-cell reconstitution after alpha-beta-depleted transplantation in children. The germline gives CDR1 DFQATT, CDR2 SNEGSKA (reference sequence). The V end lost 1 base, the J end lost 0 bases, and 10 bases lay between the germline ends. This CDR3 is built from 15 residues. This clonotype was observed many times. Unique molecular identifiers were built into the TCRbeta library. TCRdb reprocessed the PCR reads with MiXCR, giving one entry per CDR3 protein. The table has 100,000 to 120,000 distinct CDR3 sequences, under 13% seen once. J is TRBJ2-1 and V is TRBV20-1; D is possibly TRBD1 (6 bases). This specimen was PBMCs from the stem cell graft donor, taken from the stem cell graft. The sequence came from a human donor who donated a stem cell graft to a child with acute lymphoblastic leukemia. CDR3 sequence reads: CSARAGVSSYNEQFF. The CDR3 DNA sequence: TGCAGTGCTAGAGCAGGGGTCAGCTCCTACAATGAGCAGTTCTTC.